The clone carrying this TCR beta chain was recorded only once. Its target is not known. The record originates from a study of graft-versus-host responses after intestinal transplantation. Overall study results and limits: Some patients had graft-donor T cell macrochimerism, and their allografts showed high graft-versus-host to host-versus-graft clonal ratios. Detected in recipient marrow were GvH clones, some of which were first observed in ileum or blood.

CDR3 size: 16 residues. Trimming shortened V by 0 bases and J by 4 bases, and 15 bases separated the two germline ends. Germline V gene lookup returns CDR1 SGHAT and CDR2 FQNNGV. Assay used: immunoSEQ multiplex PCR; TCRdb lists only in-frame clones, some missing. The data show about 70,000 clones, approximately 93% seen once. The rearrangement uses TRBV11-2 and TRBJ1-2; TRBD1 is a possible D gene (5 bases). The origin of this receptor is a human donor who received an intestinal transplant. The input for sequencing was unstimulated CD8+ T cells sorted from spleen or lymph node cells, taken before intestinal transplant. The CDR3 reads CASSLEWGERGYGYTF. CDR3 nucleotide sequence: TGTGCCAGCAGCTTAGAGTGGGGCGAAAGGGGCTATGGCTACACCTTC.